One T cell receptor beta chain is described in this entry. The entry originates in a study of cytomegalovirus exposure and HLA in healthy donors. On the study more broadly: From donors who were HLA-typed, an early data release held approximately 91 million unique TCRs.

Although they were nominally healthy when sampled, donors likely had unrecorded immune exposures. A multiplex PCR was run with 60 Vbeta primers and 13 Jbeta primers. Repertoires were generated with immunoSEQ multiplex PCR, while TCRdb's copy carries only in-frame clones and drops some. Here the sample spans some 96,000 clones, 60% to 80% being singletons. This CDR3 contains 13 residues. V was pared by 5 bases and J by 5 bases, with 12 bases between. The germline V gene encodes CDR1 SEHNR and CDR2 FQNEAQ (reference sequence). This TCR came from a female donor in good health and CMV-seronegative. This chain joins TRBV7-9 and TRBJ2-5; D unclear. Input material: PBMCs. As DNA, the CDR3 is TGTGCCAGCAGCCTTAGTTTGGAGGAGACCCAGTACTTC. Encoded protein: CASSLSLEETQYF.